This T cell receptor beta chain was sequenced for a study of blood T cell repertoires in COVID-19. Study at large: T cells, B-cell-depleted T cells, or PBMCs provided the cDNA or gDNA that served as material.

Germline V gene data show CDR1 as MNHEY and CDR2 as SVGAGI. V shed 2 bases and J shed 7 bases, with 17 bases lying between them. The CDR3 has 15 amino acids. Cohorts were based on clinical histories the participants reported. Sequencing used immunoSEQ multiplex PCR; TCRdb keeps in-frame clones, though not all of them. The table shows about 150,000 clones, with around 84% occurring only once. This TCR was recovered from a man aged 50-59 years who had recovered from COVID-19. Sequenced sample: PBMCs or T cells enriched from blood (not recorded which). The rearrangement links TRBV6-5 to TRBJ1-2; TRBD1 might be the D (5 bases). In DNA, the CDR3 is TGTGCCAGCAGTTACGGCGGGGCCGAGGGTGCTGGCTACACCTTC. Protein sequence: CASSYGGAEGAGYTF.